This is a list of T cell receptor beta chains from one sample in a study of T cell responses to AZD1222 COVID-19 vaccine. Sequencing was performed with immunoSEQ multiplex PCR; in TCRdb, only in-frame clones are kept and a portion is missing. This sample has 150,000 to 200,000 clones; 94% occur once, and the top ten carry about 0.64%. The source material was peripheral blood, sampled on day 0 of AZD1222 vaccination. Receptors originate from an adult in good health. Each CDR3 is given with its conserved first and last residue. A D gene is named only where the DNA matches it firmly. Clone size, where shown, is once, few, many, or a class for clones that have expanded.

TRBJ1-5,.,TRBV28,.,TGTGCCAGCAGTTCCCCCCAGGGAAGCAATCAGCCCCAGCATTTT,CASSSPQGSNQPQHF
TRBJ2-2,TRBD2,TRBV6-5,.,TGTGCCAGCAGACTAGCGGGAGGGGTCGGGGAGCTGTTTTTT,CASRLAGGVGELFF
TRBJ1-1,.,TRBV18,.,TGTGCCAGCTCACCTCTAGCAAACACTGAAGCTTTCTTT,CASSPLANTEAFF
TRBJ2-1,.,TRBV14,.,TGTGCCAGCAGCCCGCAGGGGTCTCCCTACAATGAGCAGTTCTTC,CASSPQGSPYNEQFF
TRBJ2-1,TRBD1,TRBV3-1/TRBV3-2,once,TGTGCCAGCAGCCTACCGGGACAGGGCCTCGATGAGCAGTTCTTC,CASSLPGQGLDEQFF
TRBJ2-7,.,TRBV2,.,TGTGCCAGGGGCACGAACTCCTACGAGCAGTACTTC,CARGTNSYEQYF
TRBJ2-6,TRBD1,TRBV5-1,.,TGCGCCAGCAGCTTGTGGGGACAGGGAATCCTCTCTGGGGCCAACGTCCTGACTTTC,CASSLWGQGILSGANVLTF
TRBJ2-2,.,TRBV25-1,.,TGTGCCAGCAGTGAATTTGGGAAAGGCGCGAACACCGGGGAGCTGTTTTTT,CASSEFGKGANTGELFF
TRBJ1-1,.,TRBV3-1/TRBV3-2,.,TGTGCCAGCAGCCAACGAGCAAACACTGAAGCTTTCTTT,CASSQRANTEAFF
TRBJ2-2,.,TRBV6-5,.,TGTGCCAGCAGCAAGGGGGACGGGGAGCTGTTTTTT,CASSKGDGELFF
TRBJ1-5,.,TRBV7-8,.,TGTGCCAGCAGCGCGGGGGACGGAAAAAATCAGCCCCAGCATTTT,CASSAGDGKNQPQHF
TRBJ1-1,TRBD1,TRBV6-1,.,TGTGCCAGCAGTGAACCGTACAGGGGGGTCACTGAAGCTTTCTTT,CASSEPYRGVTEAFF
TRBJ2-3,.,TRBV7-9,few,TGTGCCAGCAGCTTAAGCGTGCAGGGAGCAGATACGCAGTATTTT,CASSLSVQGADTQYF
TRBJ2-1,TRBD2,TRBV7-9,.,TGTGCCAGCAGCTCGCTAGCGGGAGGGCCGAACCATGAGCAGTTCTTC,CASSSLAGGPNHEQFF
TRBJ2-1,.,TRBV7-6,.,TGTGCCAGCAGTCCTCGGGCTAGCAGCTCCTACAATGAGCAGTTCTTC,CASSPRASSSYNEQFF
TRBJ2-2,.,TRBV30,.,TGTGCCGGGCGTAACACCGGGGAGCTGTTTTTT,CAGRNTGELFF
TRBJ2-3,TRBD2,TRBV28,once,TGTGCCAGCAGTACGAACTTGCGGGAGAGGGCAGATACGCAGTATTTT,CASSTNLRERADTQYF
TRBJ1-1,.,TRBV6-1,.,TGTGCCAGCAGTGAAATTAGGGGAACTGAAGCTTTCTTT,CASSEIRGTEAFF
TRBJ1-2,TRBD1,TRBV5-1,.,TGCGCCAGCAGCGGACAGGGAGGGACTGGCTACACCTTC,CASSGQGGTGYTF
TRBJ2-1,.,TRBV19,.,TGTGCCAGTAGTATAGATCTTGACAGACTATCCTACAATGAGCAGTTCTTC,CASSIDLDRLSYNEQFF
TRBJ1-1,.,TRBV6-5,.,TGTGCCAGCAGTTACCGGTACGGCACTGAAGCTTTCTTT,CASSYRYGTEAFF
TRBJ2-3,TRBD1,TRBV3-1/TRBV3-2,.,TGTGCCAGCAGTGAGAAAGGGACAGGGGGCCGAGATACGCAGTATTTT,CASSEKGTGGRDTQYF
TRBJ1-2,.,TRBV18,.,TGTGCCAGCTCACCTCTCCTCGGTAGTACAGGGCTTGGCTACACCTTC,CASSPLLGSTGLGYTF
TRBJ2-3,TRBD2,TRBV5-1,.,TGCGCCAGCAGCTGGACTAGCGGTAATGGAGATACGCAGTATTTT,CASSWTSGNGDTQYF
TRBJ1-1,.,TRBV5-4,.,TGTGCCAGCGCAAAGGGGGGCCCCAGCATGAACACTGAAGCTTTCTTT,CASAKGGPSMNTEAFF
TRBJ2-4,TRBD1,TRBV15,.,TGTGCCACCAGCAGAGAGACAGGGCTTACGGTGACGGCAGCCAAAAACATTCAGTACTTC,CATSRETGLTVTAAKNIQYF
TRBJ2-1,.,TRBV5-1,.,TGCGCCAGCAGCTTGGTGGGGGTGGAAGGGCAGTTCTTC,CASSLVGVEGQFF